The 13 T cell receptor beta chains below were found in one sample sequenced in a study of vaccination and CD4 T cells after COVID-19. No antigen has been identified for these receptors. This sample's time point: late sampling 161 to 241 days after vaccination in a few convalescent patients. Treatment described: approximately nine-day PBMC culture with coronavirus spike peptide pools or control peptides (ViraFEST assay). An Oncomine TCR Beta short-read assay was used to sequence the DNA from cultured CD4+ T cells. From the PCR reads, TCRdb called clonotypes with MiXCR, one entry per CDR3 protein. The sample records 20,000 to 25,000 distinct CDR3 sequences, under 40% being singletons. Source: CD4+ T cells from blood, cultured in vitro, taken about 7 months after SARS-CoV-2 vaccination. These receptors originate from a human donor who had recovered from COVID-19.

The sample holds a few counts of this clonotype. This chain uses TRBV4-2 with TRBJ2-5; D gene ambiguous. The CDR3 is made up of 13 amino acids. Germline CDR1 and CDR2: LGHNA and YNFKEQ. V was trimmed by 1 base and J by 5 bases, leaving 8 bases between them. Here the CDR3 reads CASSQGVGETQYF. The CDR3 DNA is TGTGCCAGCAGCCAAGGCGTGGGGGAGACCCAGTACTTC.

This sequence joins TRBV6-5 and TRBJ2-3, with 7 bases identical to TRBD1. The CDR3 consists of 14 residues. Germline assignment: CDR1 MNHEY and CDR2 SVGAGI. The J segment lost 8 bases and the V segment lost 2 bases, leaving 7 bases of the junction unmatched. The CDR3 sequence is CASSYQYDRVTQYF. The DNA of the CDR3 is TGTGCCAGCAGTTACCAATACGACAGGGTTACGCAGTATTTT.

This clonotype appeared a few times. The rearrangement uses TRBV27 and TRBJ1-2, with D possibly matching TRBD1 (5 bases). Trimming removed 4 bases at V and 4 bases at J, with 10 bases between. Germline assignment: CDR1 MNHEY and CDR2 SMNVEV (reference sequence). The CDR3 length is 13 residues. The CDR3 loop is CASSWTLGYGYTF. In DNA form, the CDR3 reads TGTGCCAGCAGTTGGACACTGGGCTATGGCTACACCTTC.

The chain recombines TRBV7-9 with TRBJ2-1; no clear D. The V gene lost 6 bases and the J gene lost 9 bases, with 15 bases spanning the gap. Germline-derived CDR1 and CDR2 are SEHNR and FQNEAQ (reference sequence). This CDR3 spans 13 amino acids. CDR3 region: CASRTAEVAEQFF. The CDR3 DNA sequence: TGTGCCAGCAGGACCGCGGAAGTTGCTGAGCAGTTCTTC.

The V gene is TRBV27, the J gene TRBJ2-3; the D gene is possibly TRBD1 (6 bases). The CDR3 has 16 amino acids. V was clipped by 0 bases and J by 1 base, with 11 bases between them. Germline assignment: CDR1 MNHEY and CDR2 SMNVEV (reference sequence). The CDR3 DNA reads as TGTGCCAGCAGTTTATCCGTCGGGACACGCACAGATACGCAGTATTTT. This encodes CASSLSVGTRTDTQYF.

The table lists this clonotype with a few counts. The chain is built from TRBV20-1 and TRBJ2-1; 11 bases agree with TRBD2. Germline CDR1 is DFQATT and CDR2 is SNEGSKA (reference sequence). This CDR3 region has 15 residues. J was trimmed by 7 bases and V by 1 base; bases with no gene match: 6. The CDR3 sequence: CSARALLAGGNEQFF. CDR3 sequence (DNA): TGCAGTGCTAGAGCGTTATTAGCGGGGGGGAATGAGCAGTTCTTC.

The chain uses TRBV20-1 and TRBJ2-1; 10 bases match TRBD2. The junction had 5 bases not matched to a gene; V was cut back by 8 bases and J by 10 bases. This CDR3 region has 11 residues. Germline CDR1 reads DFQATT; CDR2 reads SNEGSKA (reference sequence). The CDR3 bases are TGCAGTCTTGATAGCGGGAGGGAGCAGTTCTTC. Translated: CSLDSGREQFF.

This clonotype was observed a handful of times. The V and J genes are TRBV20-1 and TRBJ2-5, with 9 bases matching TRBD2. This CDR3 comprises 13 residues. The J segment lost 1 base and the V segment lost 7 bases, leaving 4 bases of the junction unmatched. Germline V lookup: CDR1 DFQATT, CDR2 SNEGSKA (reference sequence). The CDR3 DNA is TGCAGTGTTAGCGGGGGAACCCAAGAGACCCAGTACTTC. This sequence encodes CSVSGGTQETQYF.

This clonotype is deemed medium-sized. The rearrangement joins TRBV6-5 to TRBJ2-5; D possibly corresponds to TRBD1 (6 bases). CDR3 length: 15 residues. The V end lost 0 bases, the J end lost 4 bases, and 12 bases lay between the germline ends. CDR1 MNHEY and CDR2 SVGAGI come from the germline V gene. The CDR3: CASSYSTGNRETQYF. CDR3 DNA sequence: TGTGCCAGCAGTTACTCAACAGGGAACCGAGAGACCCAGTACTTC.

The V and J genes are TRBV18 and TRBJ2-7, with a possible D match to TRBD1 (6 bases). Germline V gives CDR1 KGHSH, CDR2 LQKENI. V dropped 2 bases and J dropped 5 bases, with 13 bases sitting between them. The CDR3 runs to 14 residues. CDR3 bases: TGTGCCAGCTCACCAATTTACAGGGCCCACGAGCAGTACTTC. Protein sequence: CASSPIYRAHEQYF.

The J gene is TRBJ2-7, the V gene TRBV20-1; a weak D match, TRBD2 (6 bases). This CDR3 is built from 15 residues. Germline CDR1 and CDR2: DFQATT and SNEGSKA (reference sequence). Trimming took 3 bases from V and 6 from J, leaving 21 bases between them. The CDR3 reads CSASYRLTSGGEQYF. CDR3 bases: TGCAGTGCTAGCTACCGACTAACTTCCGGGGGCGAGCAGTACTTC.

The chain carries TRBV7-9 and TRBJ2-7; maybe TRBD1 (5 bases). The CDR3 covers 12 residues. Trimming shortened V by 2 bases and J by 4 bases, and 6 bases separated the two germline ends. Germline CDR1 and CDR2: SEHNR and FQNEAQ (reference sequence). The CDR3 DNA follows: TGTGCCAGCAGCTTACACAGGTACGAGCAGTACTTC. This codes for CASSLHRYEQYF.

The J gene is TRBJ2-7, the V gene TRBV7-2; D is possibly TRBD1 or TRBD2 (6 bases each). V lost 5 bases to trimming and J lost 5 bases, with 13 bases between them. Germline lookup yields CDR1 SGHTA and CDR2 FQGNSA. The CDR3 loop spans 13 amino acids. CDR3 protein: CASSGWGANEQYF. Written as DNA, the CDR3 is TGTGCCAGCAGCGGATGGGGGGCGAACGAGCAGTACTTC.